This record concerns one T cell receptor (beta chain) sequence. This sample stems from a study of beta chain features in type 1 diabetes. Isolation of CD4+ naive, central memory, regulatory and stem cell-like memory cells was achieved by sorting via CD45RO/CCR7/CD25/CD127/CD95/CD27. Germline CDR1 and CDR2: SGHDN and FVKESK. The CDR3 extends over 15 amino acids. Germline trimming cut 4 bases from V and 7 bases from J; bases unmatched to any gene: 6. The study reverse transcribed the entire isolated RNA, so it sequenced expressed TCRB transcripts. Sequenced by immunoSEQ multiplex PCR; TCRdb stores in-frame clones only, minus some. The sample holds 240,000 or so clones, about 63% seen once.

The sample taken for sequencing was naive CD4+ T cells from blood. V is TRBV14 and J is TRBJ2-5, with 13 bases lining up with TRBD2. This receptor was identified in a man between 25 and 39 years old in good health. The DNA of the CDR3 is TGTGCCAGCAGCCGCGGGACTAGCGGGACGGGGACCCAGTACTTC. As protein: CASSRGTSGTGTQYF.